The TCR beta chain under discussion was sequenced for a study of CD8 T cells in ankylosing spondylitis. As the method for making TCR beta libraries, quantitative 5'-RACE with molecular barcodes was used. TCRdb called the 5' RACE reads again in MiXCR, with one record for every CDR3 protein. The sample has approximately 100,000 distinct CDR3 sequences, roughly 8.3% seen once. The CDR3 loop spans 15 amino acids. Germline CDR1 is SEHNR and CDR2 is FQNEAQ (reference sequence). V lost 7 bases and J 0 bases, leaving 12 bases between the germline ends. Findings of the study overall: Reported data indicate significant enrichment of disease-linked clones within matched ankylosing spondylitis synovial fluid. Disease-linked clones displayed a CD8+ phenotype and appeared relatively rarely in peripheral blood. Apparently characteristic of ankylosing spondylitis blood was a TCR beta motif (about 8 highly homologous variants).

As to this clonotype: Its antigen is as yet unknown.

The clonotype comes from a male donor with ankylosing spondylitis or in good health (not recorded which). V and J are TRBV7-9 and TRBJ2-2, with D tentatively TRBD1 (5 bases). The sample was blood, either unsorted or a sorted T cell fraction (not recorded which). In DNA form, the CDR3 reads TGTGCCAGCATCCAGACAGTCCCGAACACCGGGGAGCTGTTTTTT. Translated, it gives CASIQTVPNTGELFF.